The entry below describes one T cell receptor beta chain. Its antigen is unknown. Primers: 60 Vbeta forward and 13 Jbeta reverse. The protocol was immunoSEQ multiplex PCR, while the TCRdb copy is restricted to in-frame clones and leaves out a portion. The sample has 150,000 to 180,000 clones; roughly 80% are singletons. These data originate in a study of cytomegalovirus exposure and HLA in healthy donors. Study conclusions and caveats: A later analysis found most CMV-associated TCR beta chains apparently HLA-restricted. Later genetic work tied a missense DCLRE1C variant to beta-chain V and J trimming. Earlier analysis found most TCR beta V segments productive about 87% or about 30% of the time.

Looked up from germline, CDR1 is MNHNY and CDR2 is SVGAGI (reference sequence). The V end was cut by 2 bases, the J end by 5 bases, with 13 bases between. There are 14 residues in the CDR3. The source of this sequence is a young man in good health and CMV-seropositive. The gene calls are TRBV6-6 and TRBJ2-7, with a weak D call TRBD2 (5 bases). The sample consisted of PBMCs. The chain's CDR3 is CASSYRENPNEQYF. DNA of the CDR3: TGTGCCAGCAGTTACCGGGAAAACCCCAACGAGCAGTACTTC.